This T cell receptor (beta chain) is from a study of PD-L1 blockade in urothelial cancer. Study as a whole: About 85% of the 29 patients were men with bladder-origin urothelial cancer. Once treatment had started, blood was analyzed at 3 weeks (second dose) and again at 6 weeks.

The CDR3 has 12 residues. V shed 6 bases and J 6 bases; nucleotides not matched to a gene: 2. Germline values: CDR1 MDHEN, CDR2 SYDVKM. This clone has more than one count but fewer than ten. Assay: immunoSEQ multiplex PCR; the TCRdb copy retains only in-frame clones and omits some. Among about 110,000 clones listed, around 85% were seen once. The clonotype originates from a man in his fifties with urothelial cancer. Sequenced material: PBMCs, taken around atezolizumab (anti-PD-L1) treatment. This sequence joins TRBV28 and TRBJ1-5, with 7 nucleotides matching TRBD1. The CDR3 region has the DNA TGTGCCAGCAGCGAGGGGGCTCAGCCCCAGCATTTT. As protein: CASSEGAQPQHF.